One sample yielded the 15 T cell receptor beta chains listed below, sequenced in a study of T-cell reconstitution after alpha-beta-depleted transplantation in children. Unique molecular identifiers were built into the TCRbeta library. MiXCR was run by TCRdb on the PCR reads, yielding one entry per CDR3 protein. The sample records about 150,000 distinct CDR3 sequences, about 8.8% being singletons. The material sequenced was PBMCs, mostly from graft donor cells, taken 180 days after TCRalphabeta/CD19-depleted stem cell transplant. These receptors were taken from a female patient aged 2 to 10 who had a stem cell transplant for congenital amegakaryocytic thrombocytopenia, so the T cells may come from the graft donor.

This clonotype was seen ten or more times. This chain's CDR3 is CASSPQGPDYEQYF. CDR3 coding DNA: TGTGCCAGCAGTCCACAGGGGCCTGACTACGAGCAGTACTTC. J is TRBJ2-7 and V is TRBV28; 7 nucleotides agree with TRBD1. CDR3 length equals 14 residues. Unmatched junction bases numbered 7, after V lost 5 bases and J lost 3 bases. Germline V gene sequence: CDR1 MDHEN, CDR2 SYDVKM. Supplemented by reference TRBV28 and TRBJ2-7, the full variable domain reads DVKVTQSSRYLVKRTGEKVFLECVQDMDHENMFWYRQDPGLGLRLIYFSYDVKMKEKGDIPEGYSVSREKKERFSLILESASTNQTSMYLCASSPQGPDYEQYFGPGTRLTVT.

In this sample, this clonotype turned up many times. J is TRBJ2-3 and V is TRBV20-1; the match to TRBD2 covers 12 bases. CDR3 length: 15 amino acids. CDR1 and CDR2 (germline): DFQATT, SNEGSKA (reference sequence). Losses at the gene ends were 6 bases for V and 5 bases for J; bases not matched to a gene: 9. CDR3 sequence reads: CSAERLAGALDTQYF. As DNA, the CDR3 is TGCAGTGCGGAGAGACTAGCGGGAGCGTTAGATACGCAGTATTTT.

The chain couples TRBV7-9 to TRBJ2-1, with 8 positions matching TRBD2. The trim removed 3 bases at V and 10 bases at J, leaving 2 bases unmatched. The germline V gene has CDR1 SEHNR and CDR2 FQNEAQ (reference sequence). There are 12 residues in the CDR3. The CDR3, as DNA: TGTGCCAGCAGCTTCGGGACTAGAGAGCAGTTCTTC. It encodes CASSFGTREQFF. The variable domain in full, completed from reference TRBV7-9 and TRBJ2-1, reads DTGVSQNPRHKITKRGQNVTFRCDPISEHNRLYWYRQTLGQGPEFLTYFQNEAQLEKSRLLSDRFSAERPKGSFSTLEIQRTEQGDSAMYLCASSFGTREQFFGPGTRLTVL.

A few counts support this clonotype. V is TRBV7-2 and J is TRBJ2-2; D possibly uses TRBD1 or TRBD2 (5 bases each). V lost 4 bases and J lost 0, with 12 bases in between. The CDR3 length is 16 residues. In germline, CDR1 is SGHTA, CDR2 FQGNSA. Here the CDR3 reads CASSSGTVTNTGELFF. The CDR3 bases are TGTGCCAGCAGCTCGGGGACGGTAACGAACACCGGGGAGCTGTTTTTT.

This clonotype was picked up many times. The rearrangement joins TRBV7-9 to TRBJ2-2; D may be TRBD1 or TRBD2 (5 bases each). The ends were cut back, 3 bases at V and 0 bases at J, with 8 bases in the middle. CDR1 and CDR2 (germline): SEHNR, FQNEAQ (reference sequence). The CDR3 extends over 15 amino acids. This CDR3 reads CASSFGDPNTGELFF. As DNA, the CDR3 is TGTGCCAGCAGCTTTGGGGACCCGAACACCGGGGAGCTGTTTTTT.

This clonotype was detected a few times. This chain uses TRBV3-1 with TRBJ2-7; no definite D call. V lost 0 bases to trimming and J lost 5 bases, with 14 bases between them. Germline-derived CDR1 and CDR2 are LGHDT and YNNKEL (reference sequence). This CDR3 is 15 amino acids long. The CDR3 region is CASSQDAHPLNEQYF. CDR3 coding DNA: TGTGCCAGCAGCCAAGATGCCCATCCCTTGAACGAGCAGTACTTC.

At least ten counts were recorded for this clonotype. The V and J genes are TRBV28 and TRBJ1-4, with a tentative D call TRBD1 (6 bases). The CDR3 is 13 residues long. V lost 8 bases and J 5 bases, leaving 12 bases between the germline ends. Germline-derived CDR1 and CDR2 are MDHEN and SYDVKM. The CDR3 loop is CASSGGPNEKLFF. CDR3 in DNA: TGTGCCAGCTCGGGGGGCCCAAATGAAAAACTGTTTTTT.

This clonotype was seen repeatedly, ten times or more. J is TRBJ2-3 and V is TRBV6-5; TRBD1 might be the D (6 bases). The CDR3 is made up of 15 amino acids. Trimming cost V 6 bases and J 3 bases, with 16 bases left between them. Germline V CDR1 and CDR2: MNHEY, SVGAGI. Here the CDR3 DNA reads TGTGCCAGCAGCCCGGGACACCAGAGGACAGATACGCAGTATTTT. Translating gives CASSPGHQRTDTQYF.

This clonotype was picked up many times. CDR3: CASSLFSDSRNQPQHF. The CDR3 DNA follows: TGTGCCAGCAGCTTATTTTCGGACAGCCGCAATCAGCCCCAGCATTTT. The chain couples TRBV5-6 to TRBJ1-5, with D maybe TRBD1 (6 bases). This CDR3 region has 16 residues. Trimming stripped 2 bases from V and 2 bases from J, with 14 bases between. Germline CDR1 reads SGHDT; CDR2 reads YYEEEE.

Ten or more counts support this clonotype. CDR3 sequence reads: CASRNQGNSYNEQFF. The CDR3 DNA is TGTGCCAGCAGAAACCAGGGAAATTCCTACAATGAGCAGTTCTTC. The chain employs TRBV28 and TRBJ2-1, with D perhaps TRBD1 (5 bases). CDR3 length: 15 residues. Germline-derived CDR1 and CDR2 are MDHEN and SYDVKM. The germline V and J ends were trimmed by 6 bases and 1 base, with 13 bases remaining between them.

This clonotype was seen many times. The chain is built from TRBV28 and TRBJ2-1; D is ambiguous. The CDR3 sequence is 14 residues long. The V end was cut by 6 bases, the J end by 0 bases, with 9 bases between. Germline lookup yields CDR1 MDHEN and CDR2 SYDVKM. Written as DNA, the CDR3 is TGTGCCAGCAGGCCCCTGAGCTCCTACAATGAGCAGTTCTTC. This translates into CASRPLSSYNEQFF.

This clonotype was counted at least ten times. The CDR3 DNA is TGTGCCAGCAGCGTAGAGGGGACAGGGGGTCGGGATGAGCAGTTCTTC. Encoded protein: CASSVEGTGGRDEQFF. The chain employs TRBV9 and TRBJ2-1; 11 nucleotides align to TRBD1. V was clipped by 0 bases and J by 8 bases; unmatched bases: 7. CDR1 and CDR2 from the germline V gene are SGDLS and YYNGEE. The CDR3 runs to 16 residues.

Many counts were recorded for this clonotype. The chain recombines TRBV7-2 with TRBJ2-7; D is unresolved. This CDR3 contains 14 residues. The ends were cut back, 0 bases at V and 2 bases at J, with 8 bases in the middle. In germline, CDR1 is SGHTA, CDR2 FQGNSA. The DNA of the CDR3 is TGTGCCAGCAGCTTAGCTCCAGCTCCCTACGAGCAGTACTTC. It specifies CASSLAPAPYEQYF.

This clonotype was detected many times. The V call is TRBV6-1, the J call TRBJ1-1; TRBD1 is a possible D gene (5 bases). Germline CDR1 is MNHNS and CDR2 is SASEGT. The CDR3 contains 15 residues. V gave up 6 bases and J gave up 1 base, with 15 bases separating them. The CDR3 reads CASSPLAGTNTEAFF. DNA for the CDR3: TGTGCCAGCAGCCCCTTGGCAGGGACGAACACTGAAGCTTTCTTT.

In this sample, this clonotype turned up many times. V gene TRBV20-1 combines with J gene TRBJ2-1; the D is unclear. The CDR3 is 14 residues long. CDR1 and CDR2 (germline): DFQATT, SNEGSKA (reference sequence). V lost 3 bases to trimming and J lost 0 bases, with 9 bases between them. In DNA form, the CDR3 reads TGCAGTGCTAGTCCGGAAAACTCCTACAATGAGCAGTTCTTC. This gives the protein CSASPENSYNEQFF.